The 21 T cell receptor beta chains reported below all come from one sample, sequenced in a study of blood T cells in healthy people across ages. With a J-beta primer mix and a sample-barcoded 5' primer, a second PCR ran roughly 6 to 11 cycles. In TCRdb, the 5' RACE reads were re-called with MiXCR into one record per CDR3 protein. This table holds 550,000 to 750,000 distinct CDR3 sequences, over 20% found once. The source material was blood. Receptors were obtained from a man between 70 and 80 years old in good health.

Many counts were recorded for this clonotype. J is TRBJ1-4 and V is TRBV5-1; 9 nucleotides match TRBD1. V lost 5 bases, J lost 5 bases, and 4 bases stayed unmatched. In germline, CDR1 is SGHRS, CDR2 YFSETQ. The CDR3 is 14 amino acids. CDR3 bases: TGCGCCAGCAGACGGGACAGGGCAAATGAAAAACTGTTTTTT. This encodes CASRRDRANEKLFF.

The gene calls are TRBV2 and TRBJ2-7; possible D gene TRBD2, 6 bases. The CDR3 consists of 13 residues. Germline assignment: CDR1 SNHLY and CDR2 FYNNEI. V was clipped by 3 bases and J by 6 bases, with 12 bases between them. This CDR3 reads CASSEERVGEQYF. DNA of the CDR3: TGTGCCAGCAGTGAGGAGCGGGTGGGCGAGCAGTACTTC.

To note about this clonotype: One junction end does not reproduce the germline sequence, and a read error may be involved. The chain is built from TRBV7-2 and TRBJ2-7; TRBD1 is a possible D gene (6 bases). The germline V gene has CDR1 SGHTA and CDR2 FQGNSA. The CDR3 sequence is 15 residues long. In nucleotides, the CDR3 is TGTGCCAGCAGCTTAAGAGGACAGACAAACTACGAGCGGTACTTC. Its protein product is CASSLRGQTNYERYF. Full variable domain (remainder filled in from reference TRBV7-2 and TRBJ2-7): GAGVSQSPSNKVTEKGKDVELRCDPISGHTALYWYRQSLGQGLEFLIYFQGNSAPDKSGLPSDRFSAERTGGSVSTLTIQRTQQEDSAVYLCASSLRGQTNYERYFGPGTRLTVT.

This clonotype was observed a few times. The V and J genes are TRBV15 and TRBJ2-4; TRBD2 aligns across 11 bases. CDR1 LNHNV and CDR2 YYDKDF come from the germline V gene (reference sequence). The junction had 4 bases not matched to a gene; V was cut back by 5 bases and J by 7 bases. The CDR3 consists of 14 residues. The CDR3 DNA reads as TGTGCCACCAGCCGGACTAGCGGGTTTAACATTCAGTACTTC. Translated, it gives CATSRTSGFNIQYF.

The chain combines TRBV20-1 with TRBJ2-3; 8 positions agree with TRBD2. With 1 base clipped from V and 3 bases from J, the junction kept 21 bases outside the gene matches. CDR3 length equals 20 residues. CDR1 and CDR2 (germline): DFQATT, SNEGSKA (reference sequence). The CDR3 DNA sequence: TGCAGTGCTAGAGGAGGGAGGAGTAGCGGGGACCTGAGAAGGACAGATACGCAGTATTTT. Translation: CSARGGRSSGDLRRTDTQYF.

The rearrangement joins TRBV5-1 to TRBJ2-5; no firm D call. Gene TRBJ2-1 matches the end of the DNA better, so the J call may be wrong. Looked up from germline, CDR1 is SGHRS and CDR2 is YFSETQ. CDR3 length: 15 residues. CDR3 loop: CASSFDAATHNEQFF. The CDR3 nucleotides read TGCGCCAGCAGCTTCGACGCAGCCACCCACAATGAGCAGTTCTTC.

In its sample, this clonotype was seen a few times. The chain joins TRBV4-3 to TRBJ2-5, with TRBD2 matching over 8 bases. The last part of the DNA fits TRBJ2-1 better; the J call may be wrong. Germline V gene sequence: CDR1 LGHNA, CDR2 YSLEER. This CDR3 is 17 amino acids long. The CDR3 spells CASSASLTGGSYNEQFF. DNA of the CDR3: TGCGCCAGCAGCGCCTCCCTGACGGGAGGGTCCTACAATGAGCAGTTCTTC.

This chain uses TRBV5-1 with TRBJ2-5; 10 bases map to TRBD2. The germline gives CDR1 SGHRS, CDR2 YFSETQ. The CDR3 is 14 amino acids. Germline trimming cut 2 bases from V and 5 bases from J; bases unmatched to any gene: 3. CDR3 DNA sequence: TGCGCCAGCAGCTTTAGCGGGGGGATTGAGACCCAGTACTTC. It yields the protein CASSFSGGIETQYF.

This clonotype appeared a few times. The chain combines TRBV7-3 with TRBJ2-1; D gene uncertain. Trimming took off 8 bases at V and 4 bases at J, with 12 bases between the two ends. The CDR3 extends over 13 amino acids. CDR1 is SGHTA and CDR2 is FQGTGA in the germline V gene. CDR3 bases: TGTGCCAGCGGGATAGGAGCTTACAATGAGCAGTTCTTC. Protein sequence: CASGIGAYNEQFF.

This clonotype is a singleton in its sample. The genes are TRBV12-3 or TRBV12-4 and TRBJ1-1; D gene ambiguous. The V and J ends lost 3 bases and 0 bases respectively, with 5 bases between them. The CDR3 has 13 amino acids. The CDR3: CASSFAMNTEAFF. In DNA form, the CDR3 reads TGTGCCAGCAGTTTTGCTATGAACACTGAAGCTTTCTTT.

This clonotype has just a few counts. The J gene is TRBJ2-7, the V gene TRBV20-1, with D possibly TRBD1 on 6 matching bases. The CDR3 is made up of 13 amino acids. Germline CDR1 reads DFQATT; CDR2 reads SNEGSKA (reference sequence). The germline V and J ends were trimmed by 6 bases and 0 bases, with 12 bases remaining between them. CDR3 amino acids: CSAPDSSSYEQYF. CDR3 coding DNA: TGCAGTGCACCGGACAGTAGCTCCTACGAGCAGTACTTC.

This sequence joins TRBV2 and TRBJ2-3; 9 bases map to TRBD2. J gave up 6 bases and V 7 bases, and 8 bases lay outside the gene matches. CDR3 length: 14 amino acids. CDR1 SNHLY and CDR2 FYNNEI come from the germline V gene. The CDR3 loop is CASKIQREVDTQYF. For the CDR3, the DNA is TGTGCCAGCAAGATTCAGCGGGAGGTCGATACGCAGTATTTT.

For this clonotype: A single base separates this from a much larger clone, so it may be a read error. The chain links TRBV14 to TRBJ1-2, with a weak D call TRBD1 (6 bases). With 1 base removed from V and 6 bases from J, the gap between germline ends came to 9 bases. Germline CDR1 is SGHDN and CDR2 is FVKESK. The CDR3 extends over 13 amino acids. The CDR3 DNA reads as TGTGCCAGCAGCCAAGTGGGGGGCCATGGCTACACCTTC. Translation: CASSQVGGHGYTF.

The chain's CDR3 is CASSLDGRDGIQYF. In nucleotides, the CDR3 is TGTGCCAGCAGCTTGGACGGCAGGGATGGCATTCAGTACTTC. The genes are TRBV5-6 and TRBJ2-4; D possibly corresponds to TRBD1 (5 bases). Trimming cost V 0 bases and J 9 bases, with 13 bases left between them. CDR1 SGHDT and CDR2 YYEEEE come from the germline V gene. This CDR3 region has 14 residues.

This clonotype occurred many times. The CDR3 DNA follows: TGCGCCAGCAGCTTGGCCGGCCTAGCGGGTTCAGATACGCAGTATTTT. This codes for CASSLAGLAGSDTQYF. The chain couples TRBV5-1 to TRBJ2-3; 8 nucleotides agree with TRBD2. The CDR3 is made up of 16 amino acids. J lost 4 bases, V lost 0 bases, and 7 bases had no gene match. Looked up from germline, CDR1 is SGHRS and CDR2 is YFSETQ.

This clonotype was counted between two and nine times. The genes are TRBV29-1 and TRBJ1-1; 7 bases match TRBD1. Germline CDR1 and CDR2: SQVTM and ANQGSEA. The CDR3 has 12 amino acids. Trimming removed 5 bases from V and 10 bases from J; junction bases left unmatched: 10. The CDR3 DNA follows: TGCAGCGTTAGACAGGGCGTCTCTGGAGCTTTCTTT. It is translated as CSVRQGVSGAFF.

This clonotype was picked up a small number of times. The CDR3 does not close with the conserved phenylalanine or tryptophan, likely indicating a read error. In nucleotides, the CDR3 is TGTGCCAGCAGTTTTACCTCCGGAACTAATGAAAAACTGTTTCTT. Residues: CASSFTSGTNEKLFL. The V gene is TRBV28, the J gene TRBJ1-4; no definite D call. V lost 3 bases and J lost 1, with 9 bases in between. CDR1 and CDR2 (germline): MDHEN, SYDVKM. The CDR3 consists of 15 residues.

This sequence joins TRBV7-9 and TRBJ2-2; the D is unclear. The germline gives CDR1 SEHNR, CDR2 FQNEAQ (reference sequence). The CDR3 contains 15 residues. Trimming removed 4 bases at V and 6 bases at J, with 15 bases between. In DNA, the CDR3 is TGTGCCAGCAGCTCCCTAGGGATGTCACCCGGGGAGCTGTTTTTT. Its protein product is CASSSLGMSPGELFF.

Only a few counts were recorded for this clonotype. V usage is TRBV12-3 or TRBV12-4 and J usage is TRBJ2-3; possible D gene TRBD2, 6 bases. V lost 2 bases and J lost 5, with 14 bases in between. This CDR3 contains 15 residues. Written as DNA, the CDR3 is TGTGCCAGCAGTTTATGGACTATCTCAAAAGATACGCAGTATTTT. Translating it yields CASSLWTISKDTQYF.

Concerning this clonotype: Lacking the conserved final phenylalanine or tryptophan, this CDR3 likely reflects a read error. V and J are TRBV5-1 and TRBJ2-7; the D gene is possibly TRBD1 (6 bases). Trimming cost V 7 bases and J 1 base, with 12 bases left between them. The CDR3 consists of 13 residues. Germline CDR1 reads SGHRS; CDR2 reads YFSETQ. CDR3 sequence reads: CASSPRGSYEQYL. The CDR3 DNA reads as TGCGCCAGCTCCCCGAGGGGGTCCTACGAGCAGTACCTC.

This clonotype has ten or more counts. The J gene is TRBJ2-4, the V gene TRBV4-3; D is undetermined. The V gene's germline CDR1 is LGHNA and CDR2 YSLEER. This CDR3 region has 17 residues. V lost 6 bases, J lost 0 bases, and 18 bases lay in between. CDR3 in amino acids: CASRSSVALLAKNIQYF. The CDR3, as DNA: TGCGCCAGCAGATCAAGCGTCGCGCTACTAGCCAAAAACATTCAGTACTTC.